Shown below are 8 T cell receptor beta chains from a single sample sequenced in a study of graft-versus-host responses after intestinal transplantation. Generated by immunoSEQ multiplex PCR, the TCRdb table keeps only in-frame clones and is missing some. The repertoire holds about 47,000 clones, with 80% to 95% as singletons. The sample here was PBMCs, taken 750 to 800 days after a first intestinal transplant, on the day of a second. The receptors originated from a human patient who received an intestinal transplant, so some T cells may come from the graft donor.

V is TRBV30 and J is TRBJ1-6; no firm D call. The germline CDR1 and CDR2 sequences are GTSNPN and SVGIG (reference sequence). This CDR3 is built from 13 residues. Trimming removed 2 bases from V and 5 bases from J, with 7 bases in between. This CDR3 reads CAWSSLNNSPLHF. The CDR3 bases are TGTGCCTGGAGTTCCCTGAATAATTCACCCCTCCACTTT. Full variable domain (outside the CDR3, taken from reference TRBV30 and TRBJ1-6): SQTIHQWPATLVQPVGSPLSLECTVEGTSNPNLYWYRQAAGRGLQLLFYSVGIGQISSEVPQNLSASRPQDRQFILSSKKLLLSDSGFYLCAWSSLNNSPLHFGNGTRLTVT.

The table lists this clone with a count of one. J is TRBJ2-5 and V is TRBV21-1. The J call is uncertain, as TRBJ2-7 better fits the DNA end. TRBV21-1 is reported as a pseudogene. This CDR3 has 15 amino acids. CDR3 coding DNA: TGTGCCAGCAGCAAAGAGACAAAGCGCCCCTACGAGCAGTACTTC. Its translation: CASSKETKRPYEQYF.

This chain connects TRBV5-4 to TRBJ2-3; 8 nucleotides line up with TRBD2. The junction had 7 bases not matched to a gene; V was cut back by 4 bases and J by 0 bases. The V gene's germline CDR1 is SGHNT and CDR2 YYREEE (reference sequence). The CDR3 is 16 amino acids. CDR3 DNA sequence: TGTGCCAGCAGCCCCGTCGGGGGGGTTAGCACAGATACGCAGTATTTT. This sequence encodes CASSPVGGVSTDTQYF. Full variable domain (missing parts from reference TRBV5-4 and TRBJ2-3): ETGVTQSPTHLIKTRGQQVTLRCSSQSGHNTVSWYQQALGQGPQFIFQYYREEENGRGNFPPRFSGLQFPNYSSELNVNALELDDSALYLCASSPVGGVSTDTQYFGPGTRLTVL.

The chain carries TRBV4-2 and TRBJ2-3; no reliable D call. The V gene lost 4 bases and the J gene lost 0 bases, with 8 bases spanning the gap. CDR3 length: 14 residues. The germline gives CDR1 LGHNA, CDR2 YNFKEQ. The CDR3 sequence: CASSRWHSTDTQYF. The CDR3 region has the DNA TGTGCCAGCAGCCGTTGGCACAGCACAGATACGCAGTATTTT.

The chain combines TRBV19 with TRBJ2-2, with TRBD1 matching over 10 bases. This CDR3 region has 14 residues. The J segment lost 5 bases and the V segment lost 9 bases, leaving 6 bases of the junction unmatched. Germline CDR1 reads LNHDA; CDR2 reads SQIVND (reference sequence). The CDR3 loop is CASLDRGRTGELFF. CDR3 DNA: TGTGCCAGCCTAGACAGGGGGCGAACCGGGGAGCTGTTTTTT.

The chain recombines TRBV7-8 with TRBJ2-7; no firm D call. The CDR3 totals 12 residues. Deletions cut 2 bases from V and 4 bases from J, with 6 bases between. Looked up from germline, CDR1 is SGHVS and CDR2 is FQNEAQ. The CDR3: CASSLNGYEQYF. The CDR3 DNA reads as TGTGCCAGCAGCTTAAACGGGTACGAGCAGTACTTC.

This chain joins TRBV2 and TRBJ2-5, with unresolved D. The J call is doubtful: the DNA matches TRBJ2-7 better. The CDR3 has 10 amino acids. Germline V lookup: CDR1 SNHLY, CDR2 FYNNEI. In DNA form, the CDR3 reads TGTGCCAGCAGTGACGGCGAGCAGTACTTC. It specifies CASSDGEQYF.

The rearrangement uses TRBV28 and TRBJ1-4, with TRBD1 identical over 8 bases. Germline V lookup: CDR1 MDHEN, CDR2 SYDVKM. This CDR3 is 14 amino acids long. V lost 6 bases to trimming and J lost 6 bases; unmatched junction nucleotides: 6. CDR3 loop: CASSKAGGYEKLFF. In DNA, the CDR3 is TGTGCCAGCAGCAAGGCAGGGGGCTATGAAAAACTGTTTTTT.